The clone carrying this TCR beta chain came up once. This sample is part of a study of blood T cell repertoires in COVID-19. With 3 bases removed from V and 1 base from J, the gap between germline ends came to 12 bases. Germline V gene sequence: CDR1 LNHDA, CDR2 SQIVND (reference sequence). The CDR3 has 15 amino acids. The method was immunoSEQ multiplex PCR; TCRdb's version includes in-frame clones alone and lacks a portion of them. The sample consists of some 420,000 clones, 80% to 90% of them appearing once. Enrolled through a virtual design, the participants were between 18 and 89 years of age and came from about two dozen US areas. Participants' own reports of clinical history determined their cohort assignment. Donors in Cohort 3 who had recovered were those with two negative PCRs, healthcare professional clearance, or resolution of their symptoms.

This sequence originates from a man aged 25-45 years who had recovered from COVID-19. Material: PBMCs or T cells enriched from blood (not recorded which). V and J are TRBV19 and TRBJ1-1, with a tentative D call TRBD1 (5 bases). The CDR3, as DNA: TGTGCCAGTAGTATGGGTCGGGACTCGAACACTGAAGCTTTCTTT. Protein product: CASSMGRDSNTEAFF.